This TCR beta chain is drawn from a study of control samples from healthy donors and cancer patients. Data came from immunoSEQ multiplex PCR; TCRdb stores just in-frame clones and leaves some out. The table shows over 100,000 clones, with 80% to 90% occurring only once. In germline, CDR1 is SEHNR, CDR2 FQNEAQ (reference sequence). Trimming took 4 bases from V and 3 from J; bases not matched to a gene: 2. The CDR3 is 16 amino acids. The gene calls are TRBV7-9 and TRBJ2-1; 14 bases fit TRBD2. This clonotype originated in a woman aged 50 to 65 in good health. The sequenced sample consisted of blood. CDR3 protein: CASSSTSGGDYNEQFF. DNA of the CDR3: TGTGCCAGCAGCTCGACTAGCGGGGGGGACTACAATGAGCAGTTCTTC.